This T cell receptor (beta chain) was found in a study of blood T cell repertoires in COVID-19. Whole-study context: Collection of acute and convalescent COVID-19 samples took place in the United States, Italy and Spain. T cells, B-cell-depleted T cells, or PBMCs provided the cDNA or gDNA that served as material.

Original processing notes: By means of reference gene primer amplification, nucleated cell counts were estimated. Profiling relied on immunoSEQ multiplex PCR, and the TCRdb table lists in-frame clones only, not all of them. That table supplies the V and J calls and clone size; D and trimming were determined from the DNA. The data show 250,000 to 350,000 clones, roughly 90% seen once. The CDR3 spans 17 residues. CDR1 and CDR2 (germline): DFQATT, SNEGSKA (reference sequence). V lost 3 bases, J lost 0 bases, and 14 bases stayed unmatched. Material: peripheral blood. The receptor was derived from a woman between 45 and 65 years old who had recovered from COVID-19. The V call is TRBV20-1, the J call TRBJ2-7; 7 nucleotides line up with TRBD1. CDR3 protein: CSASSWDDRDLSYEQYF. DNA of the CDR3: TGCAGTGCTAGTTCGTGGGATGACAGGGACCTCTCCTACGAGCAGTACTTC.